The rows below give T cell receptor beta chains drawn from one sample of a study of blood T cell repertoires in COVID-19. Assay used: immunoSEQ multiplex PCR; TCRdb lists only in-frame clones, some missing. The sample yields under 200,000 clones, 86% seen once. The material sequenced was peripheral blood. All receptors come from a man in his 70s with acute or convalescent COVID-19. Each CDR3 is given without its conserved first and last residue. Each record gives: V gene, CDR3 length, D gene, J gene, CDR3 protein. A D gene is named only where the DNA matches it firmly.

TRBV10-3,15,TRBD2,TRBJ2-2,ATQATSGRASAGELF
TRBV7-2,12,TRBD2,TRBJ2-2,ASSFRLAGGELF
TRBV11-2,12,-,TRBJ2-6,ASSLLPGANVLT
TRBV30,11,-,TRBJ2-1,ASRLSSYNEQF
TRBV5-5,11,-,TRBJ2-1,ASRQAPENEQF
TRBV7-9,10,-,TRBJ1-2,ASSLTTYGYT
TRBV27,12,-,TRBJ1-5,ASSLRGVNQPQH
TRBV6-2/TRBV6-3,9,-,TRBJ2-1,ASSHTSQQF
TRBV6-5,12,-,TRBJ1-6,ASSYLSGNSPLH
TRBV7-9,14,TRBD1,TRBJ2-7,ASSPRPYRGRNEQY
TRBV15,13,-,TRBJ2-3,ATSEPGHGSGTQY
TRBV5-1,13,TRBD1,TRBJ1-6,ASRPNTGGNSPLH
TRBV5-1,12,-,TRBJ2-1,ASSLVGQYNEQF
TRBV25-1,10,-,TRBJ2-7,ASSLQGRRLY